This T cell receptor beta chain was sequenced in a study of early T cells in non-severe SARS-CoV-2 infection. Study at large: Whole-blood bulk RNA, unsorted, was sequenced, and chains were unpaired. Study observations and caveats: Anti-spike CD8 responses were favored by VDJdb matching, which missed private and CD4 specificities.

V dropped 0 bases and J dropped 1 base, with 11 bases sitting between them. CDR3 length equals 16 residues. Germline assignment: CDR1 WNHNN and CDR2 SYGVQD (reference sequence). Comment on this clonotype: No antigen is known for it.

Unique molecular identifiers were attached to individual cDNA molecules. From the 5' RACE reads, TCRdb called clonotypes with MiXCR, one entry per CDR3 protein. Here the sample spans more than 25,000 distinct CDR3 sequences, roughly 2.8% being singletons. This sequence joins TRBV10-1 and TRBJ2-3; D perhaps matches TRBD2 (6 bases). The source of this sequence is an adult who was a healthcare worker with PCR-confirmed SARS-CoV-2 infection or an uninfected control (not recorded which). Sequenced: whole blood. The CDR3 reads CASSESEGLGTDTQYF. For the CDR3, the DNA is TGCGCCAGCAGTGAGTCGGAGGGGTTGGGCACAGATACGCAGTATTTT.